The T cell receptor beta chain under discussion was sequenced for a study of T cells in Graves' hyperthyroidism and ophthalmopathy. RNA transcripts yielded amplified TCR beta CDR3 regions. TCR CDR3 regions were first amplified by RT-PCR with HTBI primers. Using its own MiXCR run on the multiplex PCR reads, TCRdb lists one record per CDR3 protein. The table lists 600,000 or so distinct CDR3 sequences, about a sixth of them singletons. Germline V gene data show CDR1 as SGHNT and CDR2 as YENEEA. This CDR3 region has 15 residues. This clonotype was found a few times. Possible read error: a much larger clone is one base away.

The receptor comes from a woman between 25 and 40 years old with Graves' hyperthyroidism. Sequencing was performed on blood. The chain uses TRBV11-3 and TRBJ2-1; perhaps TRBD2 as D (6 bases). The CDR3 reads CASSYVADSYNEQLF. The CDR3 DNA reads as TGTGCCAGCAGCTACGTAGCGGATTCCTACAATGAGCAGCTCTTC.